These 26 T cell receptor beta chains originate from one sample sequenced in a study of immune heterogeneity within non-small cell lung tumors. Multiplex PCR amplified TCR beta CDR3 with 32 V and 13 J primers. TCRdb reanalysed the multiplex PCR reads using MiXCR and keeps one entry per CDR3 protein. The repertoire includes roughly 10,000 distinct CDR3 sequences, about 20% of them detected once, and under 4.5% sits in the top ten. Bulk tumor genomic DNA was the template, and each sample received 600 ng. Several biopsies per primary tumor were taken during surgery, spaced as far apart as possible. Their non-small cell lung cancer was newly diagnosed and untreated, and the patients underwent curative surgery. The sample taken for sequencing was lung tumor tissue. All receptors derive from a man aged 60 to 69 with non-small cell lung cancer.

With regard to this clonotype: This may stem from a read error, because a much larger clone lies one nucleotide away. The CDR3 protein is CASSAPGTDFYGQYF. The CDR3 DNA reads TGTGCCAGCAGTGCCCCCGGGACAGACTTTTACGGGCAGTACTTC. This chain joins TRBV28 and TRBJ2-7, with TRBD1 matching over 7 bases. CDR3 length equals 15 residues. Germline-derived CDR1 and CDR2 are MDHEN and SYDVKM. The full variable domain, its missing parts supplied by reference TRBV28 and TRBJ2-7, is DVKVTQSSRYLVKRTGEKVFLECVQDMDHENMFWYRQDPGLGLRLIYFSYDVKMKEKGDIPEGYSVSREKKERFSLILESASTNQTSMYLCASSAPGTDFYGQYFGPGTRLTVT.

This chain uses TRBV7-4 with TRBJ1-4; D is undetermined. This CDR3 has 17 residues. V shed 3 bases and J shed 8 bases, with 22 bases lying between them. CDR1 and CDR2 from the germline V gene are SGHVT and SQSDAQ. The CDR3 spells CASSFGQAVAGSEKLFF. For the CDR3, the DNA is TGTGCCAGCAGCTTTGGGCAGGCGGTGGCAGGATCCGAAAAACTGTTTTTT.

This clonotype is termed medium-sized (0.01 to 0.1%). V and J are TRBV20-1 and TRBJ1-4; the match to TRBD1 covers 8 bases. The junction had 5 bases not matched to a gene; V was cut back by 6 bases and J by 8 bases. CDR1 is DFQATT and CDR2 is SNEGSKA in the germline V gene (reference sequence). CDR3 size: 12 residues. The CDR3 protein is CSARQGAEKLFF. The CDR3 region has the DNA TGCAGTGCCCGCCAGGGGGCCGAAAAACTGTTTTTT.

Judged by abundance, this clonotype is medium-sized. The CDR3 here is CASRWGLAGELFF. The CDR3 DNA sequence: TGTGCCAGCAGATGGGGATTGGCCGGGGAGCTGTTTTTT. The chain employs TRBV6-2 or TRBV6-3 and TRBJ2-2, with unresolved D. Trimming removed 6 bases at V and 6 bases at J, with 11 bases between. CDR3 length: 13 amino acids. The germline V gene encodes CDR1 MNHEY and CDR2 SVGEGT.

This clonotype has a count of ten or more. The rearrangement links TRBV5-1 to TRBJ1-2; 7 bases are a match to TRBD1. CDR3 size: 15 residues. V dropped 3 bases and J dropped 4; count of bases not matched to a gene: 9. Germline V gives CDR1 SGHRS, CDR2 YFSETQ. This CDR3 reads CASSYRQGGGYGYTF. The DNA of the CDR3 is TGCGCCAGCAGCTATAGACAGGGAGGCGGCTATGGCTACACCTTC.

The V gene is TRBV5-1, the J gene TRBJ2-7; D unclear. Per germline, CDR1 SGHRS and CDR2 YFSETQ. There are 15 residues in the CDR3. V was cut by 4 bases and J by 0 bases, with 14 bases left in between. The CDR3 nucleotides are TGCGCCAGCAGCCTATCGCTGGGCCTCTCCTACGAGCAGTACTTC. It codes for CASSLSLGLSYEQYF.

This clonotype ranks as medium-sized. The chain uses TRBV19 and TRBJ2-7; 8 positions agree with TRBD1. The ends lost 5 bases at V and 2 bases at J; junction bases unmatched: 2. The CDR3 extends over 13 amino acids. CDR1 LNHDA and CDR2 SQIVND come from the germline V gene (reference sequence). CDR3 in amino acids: CASSETGAYEQYF. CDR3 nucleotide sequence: TGTGCCAGTAGTGAGACAGGGGCCTACGAGCAGTACTTC.

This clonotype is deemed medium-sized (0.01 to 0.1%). The CDR3 loop is CASSFPVRLPNTGELFF. DNA of the CDR3: TGTGCCAGCAGTTTCCCTGTTAGACTACCTAACACCGGGGAGCTGTTTTTT. The chain combines TRBV12-3 or TRBV12-4 with TRBJ2-2; tentatively, D is TRBD2 (5 bases). The CDR3 is 17 residues long. V was pared by 3 bases and J by 2 bases, with 16 bases between.

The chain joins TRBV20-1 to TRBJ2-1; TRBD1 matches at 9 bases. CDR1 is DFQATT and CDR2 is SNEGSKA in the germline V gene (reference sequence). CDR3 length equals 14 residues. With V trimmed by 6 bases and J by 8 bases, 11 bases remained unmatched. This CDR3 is CSAQTGGDYDEQFF. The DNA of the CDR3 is TGCAGTGCACAGACAGGGGGGGATTACGATGAGCAGTTCTTC.

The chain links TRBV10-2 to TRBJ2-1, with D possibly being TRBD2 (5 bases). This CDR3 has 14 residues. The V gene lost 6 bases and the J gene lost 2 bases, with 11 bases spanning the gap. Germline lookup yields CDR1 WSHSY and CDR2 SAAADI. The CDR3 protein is CASRPAGTYNEQFF. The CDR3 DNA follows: TGCGCCAGCAGGCCTGCCGGGACCTACAATGAGCAGTTCTTC.

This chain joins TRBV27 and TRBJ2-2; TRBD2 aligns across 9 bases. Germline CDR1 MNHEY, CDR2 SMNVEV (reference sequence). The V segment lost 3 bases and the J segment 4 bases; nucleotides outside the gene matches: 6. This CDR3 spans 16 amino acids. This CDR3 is CASSFGAGGITGELFF. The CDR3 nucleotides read TGTGCCAGCAGTTTCGGAGCGGGAGGTATCACCGGGGAGCTGTTTTTT.

The CDR3 nucleotides are TGTGCCAGCAGCCTACGTGGGACACCCTCTTACGAGCAGTACTTC. Translation: CASSLRGTPSYEQYF. The chain uses TRBV11-3 and TRBJ2-7; D possibly corresponds to TRBD1 (6 bases). This CDR3 comprises 15 residues. Trimming took 5 bases from V and 4 from J, leaving 18 bases between them. Germline V gene lookup returns CDR1 SGHNT and CDR2 YENEEA.

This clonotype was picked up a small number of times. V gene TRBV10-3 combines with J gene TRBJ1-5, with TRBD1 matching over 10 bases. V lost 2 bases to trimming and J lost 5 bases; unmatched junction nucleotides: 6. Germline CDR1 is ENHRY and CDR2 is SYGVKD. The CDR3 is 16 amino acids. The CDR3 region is CAISEGTGVPYQPQHF. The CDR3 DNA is TGTGCCATCAGTGAGGGGACAGGGGTTCCCTATCAGCCCCAGCATTTT.

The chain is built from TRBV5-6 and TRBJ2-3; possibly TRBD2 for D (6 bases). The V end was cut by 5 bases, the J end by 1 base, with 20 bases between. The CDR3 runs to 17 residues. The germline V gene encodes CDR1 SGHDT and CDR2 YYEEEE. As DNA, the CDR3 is TGTGCCAGCAGGTGGGGAGGCGGGCCGTCTGGCACAGATACGCAGTATTTT. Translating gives CASRWGGGPSGTDTQYF.

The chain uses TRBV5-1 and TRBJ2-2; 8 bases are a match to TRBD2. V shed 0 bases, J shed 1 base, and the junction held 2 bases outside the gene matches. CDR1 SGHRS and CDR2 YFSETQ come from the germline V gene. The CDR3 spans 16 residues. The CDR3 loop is CASSLAAGVNTGELFF. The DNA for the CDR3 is TGCGCCAGCAGCTTGGCAGCGGGAGTGAACACCGGGGAGCTGTTTTTT.

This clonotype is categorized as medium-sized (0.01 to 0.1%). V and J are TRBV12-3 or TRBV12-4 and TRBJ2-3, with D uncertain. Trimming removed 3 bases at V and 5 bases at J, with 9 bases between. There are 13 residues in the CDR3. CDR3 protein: CASSLGRQDTQYF. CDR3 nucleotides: TGTGCCAGCAGTTTGGGCCGACAAGATACGCAGTATTTT.

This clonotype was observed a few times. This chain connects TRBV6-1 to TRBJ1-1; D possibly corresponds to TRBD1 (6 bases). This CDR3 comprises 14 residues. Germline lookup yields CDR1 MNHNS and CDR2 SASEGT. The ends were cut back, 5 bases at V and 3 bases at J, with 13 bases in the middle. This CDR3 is CASSPGVPDTEAFF. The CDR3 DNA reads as TGTGCCAGCAGTCCAGGGGTGCCAGACACTGAAGCTTTCTTT.

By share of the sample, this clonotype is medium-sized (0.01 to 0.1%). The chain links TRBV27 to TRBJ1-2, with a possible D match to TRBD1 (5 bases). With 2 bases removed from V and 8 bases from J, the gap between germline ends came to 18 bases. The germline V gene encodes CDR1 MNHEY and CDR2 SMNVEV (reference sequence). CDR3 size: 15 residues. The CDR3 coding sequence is TGTGCCAGCAGTTTAACCGGGACGGACTCTGCCGGCTACACCTTC. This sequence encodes CASSLTGTDSAGYTF.

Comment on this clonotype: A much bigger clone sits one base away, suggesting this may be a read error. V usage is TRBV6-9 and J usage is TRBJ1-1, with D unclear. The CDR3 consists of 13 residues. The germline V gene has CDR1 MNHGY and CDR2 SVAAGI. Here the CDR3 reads CASSYVGVTESFF. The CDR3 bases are TGTGCCAGCAGTTACGTGGGAGTCACTGAATCTTTCTTT.

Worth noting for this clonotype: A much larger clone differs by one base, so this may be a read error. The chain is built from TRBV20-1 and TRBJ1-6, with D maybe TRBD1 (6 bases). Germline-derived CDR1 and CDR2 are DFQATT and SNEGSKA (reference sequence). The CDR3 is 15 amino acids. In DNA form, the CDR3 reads TGCAGTGCTTTACGGGACAATAGTTATAATTTACCCCTCCACTTT. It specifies CSALRDNSYNLPLHF.

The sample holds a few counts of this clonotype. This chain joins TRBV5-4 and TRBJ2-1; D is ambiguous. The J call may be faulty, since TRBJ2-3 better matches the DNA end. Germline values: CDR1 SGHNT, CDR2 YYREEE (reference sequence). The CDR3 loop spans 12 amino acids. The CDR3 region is CASSSLPDTQYF. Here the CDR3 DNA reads TGTGCCAGCAGCTCTTTGCCAGATACGCAGTATTTT.

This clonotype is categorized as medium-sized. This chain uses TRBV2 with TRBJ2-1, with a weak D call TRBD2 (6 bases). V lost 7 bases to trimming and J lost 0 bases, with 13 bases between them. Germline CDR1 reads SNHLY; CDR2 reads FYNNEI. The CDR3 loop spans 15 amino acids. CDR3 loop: CASTRGKSSYNEQFF. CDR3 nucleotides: TGTGCCAGCACCCGCGGGAAGAGCTCCTACAATGAGCAGTTCTTC.

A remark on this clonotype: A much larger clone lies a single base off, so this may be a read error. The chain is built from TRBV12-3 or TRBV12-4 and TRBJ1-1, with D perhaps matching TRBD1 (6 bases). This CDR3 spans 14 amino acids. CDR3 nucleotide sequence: TGTGCCAGCAGTATTAGAAGGGGGAACACTGTAGCTTTCTTT. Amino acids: CASSIRRGNTVAFF.

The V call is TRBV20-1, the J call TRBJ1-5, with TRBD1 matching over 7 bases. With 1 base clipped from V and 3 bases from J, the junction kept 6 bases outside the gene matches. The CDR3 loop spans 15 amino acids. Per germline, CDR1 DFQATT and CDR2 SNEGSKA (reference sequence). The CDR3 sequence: CSARGGTATNQPQHF. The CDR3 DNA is TGCAGTGCTAGAGGGGGGACAGCTACCAATCAGCCCCAGCATTTT.

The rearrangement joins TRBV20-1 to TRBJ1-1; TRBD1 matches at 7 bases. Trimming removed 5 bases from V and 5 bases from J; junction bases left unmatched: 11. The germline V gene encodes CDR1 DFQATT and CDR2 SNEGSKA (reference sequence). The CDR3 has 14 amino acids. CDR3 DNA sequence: TGCAGTGCTCGACAGGGTGTGGGGTATACTGAAGCTTTCTTT. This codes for CSARQGVGYTEAFF.

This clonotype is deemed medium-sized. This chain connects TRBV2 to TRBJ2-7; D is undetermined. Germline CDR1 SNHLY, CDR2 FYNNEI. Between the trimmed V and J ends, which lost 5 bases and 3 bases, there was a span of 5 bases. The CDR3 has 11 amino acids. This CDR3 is CASSTNYEQYF. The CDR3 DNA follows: TGTGCCAGCAGTACAAACTACGAGCAGTACTTC.